This T cell receptor beta chain was captured by sequencing in a study of cytomegalovirus exposure and HLA in healthy donors (dated by TCRdb to 2015 to 2018). Study-wide context: According to an earlier analysis of several hundred of the donors, about 179 million T cells yielded roughly 100 million unique TCR beta sequences and 276 Gb of sequence data. An early release that covered 500 to 800 HLA-typed donors contained about 290 gigabases of sequencing data and tens of millions of unique TCR sequences. Of the roughly 390 genotyped donors, 70% to 90% were placed in the genetic ancestry cluster associated with self-reported Caucasian donors. The study was designed to test whether signatures of past pathogen exposure could be identified by cataloging public T cell receptors. The study profiled the T cell repertoires of 500 to 800 subjects by immunosequencing and related them to cytomegalovirus serostatus. In addition to the first cohort of roughly 670 subjects, a separate validation cohort of some 120 different subjects was used. To predict cytomegalovirus infection status, the study combined high-throughput TCR immunosequencing, statistical association of individual TCRs with disease status, and machine learning. A later analysis re-examined previously published TCR beta repertoires from around 670 donors and added high-resolution HLA genotyping to investigate patterns of TCR occurrence. In the later analysis, no new phenotypic data were used to find candidate immune exposures; instead, reliance was placed on TCR beta sequences and their occurrence across donors. An earlier analysis of approximately 580 of the donors used high-throughput TCR beta sequencing to judge whether each TCR beta V gene segment behaved as functional or pseudogenic. Donor age, sex, ethnicity and CMV serostatus were compiled together with the repertoire data. A later genetic analysis took genome-wide SNP genotypes for about three fifths of the roughly 670 donors and used that subset as a discovery cohort. All discovery cohort repertoires had been generated on a single sequencing platform. HLA typing covered class I and class II loci at four-digit resolution. Typing coverage differed by locus: A, B, C, DRB1 and DQB1 were typed in roughly 620-630 donors, DQA1 in roughly 510, DPA1 in 600 to 610, and DPB1 in just under 480. Roughly five DR-DQ haplotypes were handled as single units for association and clustering, since linkage in the cohort was strong. Among 398 genotyped donors of the cohort, an average of around 240,000 unique TCR beta nucleotide sequences were sequenced per donor, 15% to 20% of them non-productive.

A note on this clone: Its antigen remains undetermined. There are no base qualities to consult, and no much larger clone falls within one base.

The protocol used for the library was the immunoSEQ multiplex PCR assay. For the multiplex PCR, a mixture combining 60 forward primers for TCR Vbeta segments and 13 reverse primers for TCR Jbeta segments was used. The CDR3 region of rearranged TCR beta genes was amplified from genomic DNA by a multiplex PCR assay. The amplified TCR beta libraries were sequenced on the Illumina HiSeq System as 87-base-pair reads. Turning to the authors' computational methods: In a later analysis, roughly 80 million unique TCR beta chains were counted across the approximately 640 repertoires, and approximately 11 million of these chains were shared by at least two donors. Raw reads were error-corrected and collapsed into unique sequences by a nearest-neighbor algorithm in which closely related sequences were merged to remove PCR and sequencing errors. To assign V, D and J gene segments, CDR3 sequences were aligned to IMGT reference sequences. Each retained sequence needed at least a six-nucleotide match to both a V gene segment and a J gene segment. A rearrangement counted as productive if the CDR3 had no stop codons and remained in frame with V and J, and every other rearrangement counted as non-productive. CDR3 was defined according to IMGT convention as the region running from the second conserved V-encoded cysteine to the conserved J-encoded phenylalanine. In an earlier analysis of more than 550 of the donors, sequences lacking an unambiguous match to a single V gene segment were excluded. An earlier analysis of a few hundred of the donors called V segments functional above 56.7% productive rearrangements and segregating when the between-donor standard deviation exceeded 5%. A statistical classification framework was built to diagnose cytomegalovirus status from the catalog of TCR beta chain sequences. In a later analysis, TCR nucleotide sequences were compared against IMGT/GENE-DB human TR gene sequences so that V and J genes could be assigned. In a later analysis, CDR3 sequences and most-parsimonious VDJ recombination scenarios were assigned using the TCRdist pipeline. In a later analysis, each TCR beta chain was defined by its CDR3 amino acid sequence together with its V-gene family, and reads lacking a unique V-gene family were excluded. As a way to deal with suspected cross-contamination and a sequencing artifact, a later analysis dropped approximately 570 nucleotide sequences that were highly shared and had low generation probability. For each public chain, a later analysis derived a clonal expansion index from normalized ranks of inferred template counts within each repertoire. Generation probabilities in a later analysis came from a VDJ recombination model fitted to out-of-frame rearrangements, and those results were checked against IGoR. Hypergeometric tests were used in a later analysis to score TCR-TCR, TCR-HLA and TCR-CMV co-occurrence, with a repertoire-size bias correction applied to the TCR pairs. False discovery rates were estimated in a later analysis by permuting HLA or CMV assignments 20 times. A later analysis grouped co-occurring TCRs with DBSCAN, adding TCRdist sequence similarity when clustering within HLA-allele-positive subsets. Co-occurrence clustering excluded repertoires with fewer than 30,000 or more than 120,000 public chains, plus five with anomalous nucleotide sharing. TCRdb retrieved this table from immuneACCESS and kept in-frame rearrangements only. Not all clones are present; in checked studies, unresolved V genes account for under half, and no reason is known for the remainder. From that table come the V and J calls and clone size; the DNA was used to work out D and trimming. Across this sample there are 110,000 to 150,000 clones, with 80% seen only once. The top ten clonotypes cover under 6% of the sample.

The cohort was made up of several hundred healthy bone marrow donors. At the time of sampling, every cohort member was nominally healthy, though immune exposures that went unrecorded were likely present. The donor was CMV seronegative and was included in the group of a few hundred seronegative cohort members. Every donor gave a peripheral blood sample, and the peripheral blood mononuclear cells from that sample were used for TCR beta sequencing. Genomic DNA was extracted from the blood cell samples with the Qiagen DNeasy Blood Extraction Kit. The CDR3 starts with the cysteine, ends with the phenylalanine, and has 17 residues. The entry retains the CDR3 DNA only, 51 bases that are in frame from base 1. Clipping removes 0 bases from V and 4 bases from J, with 6 as the unmatched junction base count. The germline V gene supplies CDR1 SGHRS and CDR2 YFSETQ. Beyond this particular receptor, the publication reports: Some IMGT-functional V segments, including TRBV6-2 and TRBV6-3, could not be distinguished by the 87-base-pair reads and were therefore excluded. Presence/absence analyses assumed roughly uniform sequencing depth across donors, an assumption that may not hold. When HLA alleles, especially DR and DQ, strongly co-occurred, TCR associations were difficult to assign to individual alleles. V-gene and J-gene trimming of TCR beta chains was associated with a missense DCLRE1C variant in a later genetic analysis, and the association was replicated in an independent cohort. The classifier was reported to diagnose cytomegalovirus status with high specificity and sensitivity in both the original and validation cohorts. In a later analysis, HLA-associated TCR beta chains showed more clonal expansion and lower generation probabilities than non-associated chains that were equally common. Immune exposure information for the cohort was limited to CMV serostatus. This cohort had only TCR beta chains sequenced, and the lack of alpha or paired-chain data limited which features could be detected. A later analysis reported that several top co-occurrence clusters appeared linked to parvovirus B19, influenza, CMV and Epstein-Barr virus. In a later analysis, most CMV-associated TCR beta chains were found to appear HLA-restricted, with HLA associations seemingly driven largely by CMV exposure. In an earlier analysis of around 600 of the donors, most TCR beta V segments appeared in productive rearrangements about 90% or about 30% of the time, broadly matching IMGT annotations. Linkage disequilibrium might explain the correlated functional status among segregating V segments, but an unknown experimental factor could not be excluded. Because counts were too low, roughly 17 rarely observed V segments, including chromosome 9 orphons, were left out of the earlier analysis of 587 of the donors. While some public TCRs were present in many individuals, most TCR sequences turned up only very rarely across donors. The authors suggested that the approach could potentially be extended to other disease states and immunological phenotypes. A total of 150 or so TCR beta chains were listed by the study as associated with cytomegalovirus. A cluster of highly shared sequence variants was judged likely to represent a technical artifact of the sequencing pipeline. Specific HLA alleles were associated with 16,951 TCR beta sequences at a false discovery rate of 0.05 in a later analysis. A further reported finding was that TCR beta sequences accurately predicted the HLA-A and HLA-B alleles for most subjects in the first cohort. Compared with the roughly 600-donor mean, donors in an Asian-associated ancestry cluster had fewer N-insertions in productive TCRs, according to a later genetic analysis. A few of the identified cytomegalovirus-associated TCR beta chains were confirmed in vitro to be specific for cytomegalovirus antigens. Because HLA typing was missing for some donors at each locus, association tests included only the typed subset. According to a later analysis, TCR association rates differed among HLA loci, with DRB1 alleles showing the most associated TCRs and HLA-C alleles showing the fewest.

Sequencing was done on a sample of PBMCs. Recombination linked TRBV5-1 to TRBJ2-3, with 12 junctional bases fitting TRBD2. This receptor was obtained from a man aged 35 to 55 in good health and CMV-seronegative. The DNA sequence is as follows: TGCGCCAGCAGCTTGGTCGGGACTAGCGGGTTGGCAGATACGCAGTATTTT. It translates to CASSLVGTSGLADTQYF.